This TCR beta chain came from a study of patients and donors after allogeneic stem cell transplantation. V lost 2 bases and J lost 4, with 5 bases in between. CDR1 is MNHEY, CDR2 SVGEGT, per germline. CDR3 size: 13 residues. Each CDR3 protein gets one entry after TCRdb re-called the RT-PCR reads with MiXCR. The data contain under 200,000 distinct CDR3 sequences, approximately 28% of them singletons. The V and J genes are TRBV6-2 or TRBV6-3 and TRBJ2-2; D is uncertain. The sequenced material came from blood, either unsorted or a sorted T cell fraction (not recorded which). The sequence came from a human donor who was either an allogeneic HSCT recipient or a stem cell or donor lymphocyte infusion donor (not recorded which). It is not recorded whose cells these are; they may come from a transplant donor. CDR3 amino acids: CASSYERTGELFF. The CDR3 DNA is TGTGCCAGCAGTTACGAGCGCACCGGGGAGCTGTTTTTT.